This T cell receptor beta chain emerged from a study of cytomegalovirus exposure and HLA in healthy donors. A word on this clone: Its target is unknown.

CDR1 and CDR2 from the germline V gene are SGHVS and FQNEAQ. This CDR3 comprises 13 residues. Trimming cost V 10 bases and J 4 bases, with 15 bases left between them. The study ran its PCR with 60 Vbeta and 13 Jbeta primers. The repertoire was sequenced with immunoSEQ multiplex PCR; TCRdb's copy has only in-frame clones and lacks some. The sample consists of around 160,000 clones, approximately 78% of them appearing once. Findings and caveats of the study: In an earlier analysis, most TCR beta V segments were productive about 87% or about 30% of the time. Researchers reported from a later analysis that most CMV-associated TCR beta chains appeared HLA-restricted. TCR beta chain V- and J-gene trimming was linked, in a later analysis, to a missense variant in DCLRE1C.

This TCR was recovered from a man aged 35-49 years in good health and CMV-seropositive. This chain joins TRBV7-8 and TRBJ2-3, with a weak D call TRBD2 (6 bases). Source material: PBMCs. Here the CDR3 DNA reads TGTGCCATCACGAGGGAGGATGCAGATACGCAGTATTTT. Its translation: CAITREDADTQYF.